The 13 T cell receptor beta chains below were found in one sample sequenced in a study of beta chain features in type 1 diabetes. Study outcomes and limitations: TCRB CDR3 length was moderately but significantly reduced in all four CD4+ subsets of Type 1 diabetes patients.

The authors reverse transcribed all of the isolated RNA, so sequencing captured expressed TCRB transcripts. The repertoire was sequenced with immunoSEQ multiplex PCR; TCRdb's copy has only in-frame clones and lacks some. There are approximately 160,000 clones in the sample; 10% occur only once, and approximately 0.46% lies in the top ten. No antigen has been assigned to these receptors. Material for sequencing was central memory CD4+ T cells from blood. These receptors were taken from a man aged 25-40 years with type 1 diabetes.

The chain couples TRBV29-1 to TRBJ2-3; 9 bases are shared with TRBD1. Germline CDR1 is SQVTM and CDR2 is ANQGSEA. The CDR3 consists of 15 residues. V dropped 6 bases and J dropped 4; count of bases not matched to a gene: 11. The CDR3 here is CSVLGGQGIADTQYF. The CDR3 DNA follows: TGCAGCGTGCTTGGGGGACAGGGTATTGCAGATACGCAGTATTTT.

This clone was seen more than once but under ten times. V gene TRBV5-1 combines with J gene TRBJ2-1; 11 bases align to TRBD2. After removal of 6 bases from V and 5 bases from J, the junction contained 7 bases not matched to a gene. CDR3 length equals 15 residues. Germline values: CDR1 SGHRS, CDR2 YFSETQ. The CDR3 loop reads CASTLLAGVNNEQFF. The CDR3 nucleotides are TGCGCCAGCACCCTACTAGCGGGAGTAAACAATGAGCAGTTCTTC.

The V and J genes are TRBV19 and TRBJ2-7; the match to TRBD2 covers 8 bases. This CDR3 has 13 amino acids. With 2 bases clipped from V and 3 bases from J, the junction kept 0 bases outside the gene matches. Germline values: CDR1 LNHDA, CDR2 SQIVND (reference sequence). The CDR3 DNA is TGTGCCAGTAGTATACGGGAGGGCTACGAGCAGTACTTC. Translation gives CASSIREGYEQYF. Variable domain in full (rest from reference TRBV19 and TRBJ2-7): DGGITQSPKYLFRKEGQNVTLSCEQNLNHDAMYWYRQDPGQGLRLIYYSQIVNDFQKGDIAEGYSVSREKKESFPLTVTSAQKNPTAFYLCASSIREGYEQYFGPGTRLTVT.

This clone appeared a few times. The V gene is TRBV7-9, the J gene TRBJ2-1; TRBD2 matches 9 bases. The V and J ends lost 5 bases and 8 bases, in that order; junction bases with no gene match: 4. Germline V CDR1 and CDR2: SEHNR, FQNEAQ (reference sequence). This CDR3 contains 13 residues. CDR3 nucleotide sequence: TGTGCCAGCAGCGGGGGACTAGCCGATGAGCAGTTCTTC. Residues: CASSGGLADEQFF.

This clone was found a few times. The chain recombines TRBV6-5 with TRBJ1-4; TRBD1 is a possible D gene (5 bases). Germline assignment: CDR1 MNHEY and CDR2 SVGAGI. Trimming left V 6 bases short and J 8 bases short, with 13 bases between. This CDR3 has 13 residues. This CDR3 is CASSKDSGEKLFF. CDR3 nucleotides: TGTGCCAGCAGCAAAGACAGTGGAGAAAAACTGTTTTTT.

This clone was detected only a few times. The genes are TRBV6-1 and TRBJ2-7, with 10 bases lining up with TRBD1. The CDR3 is 15 residues long. Unmatched junction bases numbered 7, after V lost 4 bases and J lost 4 bases. CDR1 is MNHNS, CDR2 SASEGT, per germline. The CDR3 DNA follows: TGTGCCAGCAGTGCTGCCGGGACAGGGGATTACGAGCAGTACTTC. Amino acids: CASSAAGTGDYEQYF.

J is TRBJ2-1 and V is TRBV6-1; 7 bases line up with TRBD2. The CDR3 is made up of 16 amino acids. J gave up 6 bases and V 4 bases, and 12 bases lay outside the gene matches. Germline CDR1 reads MNHNS; CDR2 reads SASEGT. The CDR3 loop is CASSVRKGGPSNEQFF. CDR3 bases: TGTGCCAGCAGTGTTCGGAAGGGAGGGCCCTCCAATGAGCAGTTCTTC.

This clone was detected a few times. This sequence joins TRBV7-9 and TRBJ1-1; D is ambiguous. Germline V gene sequence: CDR1 SEHNR, CDR2 FQNEAQ (reference sequence). Deletions cut 4 bases from V and 4 bases from J, with 10 bases between. This CDR3 has 13 amino acids. CDR3 in amino acids: CASSSWEVTEAFF. The CDR3 DNA is TGTGCCAGCAGCTCTTGGGAGGTCACTGAAGCTTTCTTT.

The gene calls are TRBV7-9 and TRBJ1-1; D remains ambiguous. Germline V gene sequence: CDR1 SEHNR, CDR2 FQNEAQ (reference sequence). Trimming shortened V by 1 base and J by 1 base, and 10 bases separated the two germline ends. This CDR3 region has 15 residues. The CDR3: CASSLGGLRNTEAFF. CDR3 nucleotides: TGTGCCAGCAGCTTAGGAGGGTTGCGGAACACTGAAGCTTTCTTT. The full variable domain, completed using reference TRBV7-9 and TRBJ1-1, is DTGVSQNPRHKITKRGQNVTFRCDPISEHNRLYWYRQTLGQGPEFLTYFQNEAQLEKSRLLSDRFSAERPKGSFSTLEIQRTEQGDSAMYLCASSLGGLRNTEAFFGQGTRLTVV.

V usage is TRBV15 and J usage is TRBJ1-2; the D is unclear. V was shortened by 5 bases and J by 8 bases, with 15 bases between the two germline ends. CDR1 is LNHNV, CDR2 YYDKDF, per germline (reference sequence). There are 13 residues in the CDR3. CDR3 in amino acids: CATSARRVEGYTF. CDR3 DNA sequence: TGTGCCACCAGCGCTCGACGGGTGGAAGGCTACACCTTC.

This clone was counted only a few times. This chain connects TRBV28 to TRBJ2-6, with D uncertain. V dropped 6 bases and J dropped 0 bases, with 9 bases sitting between them. The germline gives CDR1 MDHEN, CDR2 SYDVKM. This CDR3 has 15 residues. The CDR3 nucleotides read TGTGCCAGCAGAGAGTACAGCTCTGGGGCCAACGTCCTGACTTTC. It encodes CASREYSSGANVLTF.

This clone was counted a few times. This chain links TRBV5-1 with TRBJ2-6; TRBD1 matches 8 bases. CDR1 and CDR2 from the germline V gene are SGHRS and YFSETQ. This CDR3 is 19 amino acids long. V dropped 1 base and J dropped 4; count of bases not matched to a gene: 13. The CDR3 protein is CASSLMGTGASGGANVLTF. The CDR3 DNA sequence: TGCGCCAGCAGCTTGATGGGGACAGGAGCCTCTGGGGGGGCCAACGTCCTGACTTTC. Full variable domain (remainder filled in from reference TRBV5-1 and TRBJ2-6): KAGVTQTPRYLIKTRGQQVTLSCSPISGHRSVSWYQQTPGQGLQFLFEYFSETQRNKGNFPGRFSGRQFSNSRSEMNVSTLELGDSALYLCASSLMGTGASGGANVLTFGAGSRLTVL.

The J gene is TRBJ1-1, the V gene TRBV7-9; D call uncertain. This CDR3 spans 14 amino acids. In germline, CDR1 is SEHNR, CDR2 FQNEAQ (reference sequence). Trimming shortened V by 4 bases and J by 0 bases, and 9 bases separated the two germline ends. This CDR3 reads CASSSPHLNTEAFF. CDR3 DNA sequence: TGTGCCAGCAGCTCCCCACATTTGAACACTGAAGCTTTCTTT.